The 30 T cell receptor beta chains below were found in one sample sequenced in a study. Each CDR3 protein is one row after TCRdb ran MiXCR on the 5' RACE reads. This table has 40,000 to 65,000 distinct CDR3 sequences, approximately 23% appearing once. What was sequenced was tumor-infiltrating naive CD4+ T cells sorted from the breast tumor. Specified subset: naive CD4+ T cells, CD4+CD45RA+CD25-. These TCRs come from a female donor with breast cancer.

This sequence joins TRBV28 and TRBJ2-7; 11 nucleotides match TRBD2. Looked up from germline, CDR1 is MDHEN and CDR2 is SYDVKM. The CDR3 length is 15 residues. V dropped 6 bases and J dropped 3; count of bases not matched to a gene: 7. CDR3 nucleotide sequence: TGTGCCAGCAGGTTAAGACTAGCGGGACTCTACGAGCAGTACTTC. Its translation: CASRLRLAGLYEQYF.

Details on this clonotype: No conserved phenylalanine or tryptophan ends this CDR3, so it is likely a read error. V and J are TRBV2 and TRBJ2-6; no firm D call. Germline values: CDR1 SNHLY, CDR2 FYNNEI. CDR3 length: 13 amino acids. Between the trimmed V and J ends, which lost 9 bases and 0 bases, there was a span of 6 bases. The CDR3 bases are TGTGCCAGAAAGAACTCTGGGGCCAACGTCCTGACTTCC. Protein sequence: CARKNSGANVLTS.

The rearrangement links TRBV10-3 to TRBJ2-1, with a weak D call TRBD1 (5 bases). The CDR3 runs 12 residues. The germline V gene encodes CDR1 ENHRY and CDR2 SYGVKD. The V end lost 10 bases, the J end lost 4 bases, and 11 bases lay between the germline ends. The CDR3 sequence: CATSGNYNEQFF. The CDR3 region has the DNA TGTGCCACCTCAGGGAATTACAATGAGCAGTTCTTC.

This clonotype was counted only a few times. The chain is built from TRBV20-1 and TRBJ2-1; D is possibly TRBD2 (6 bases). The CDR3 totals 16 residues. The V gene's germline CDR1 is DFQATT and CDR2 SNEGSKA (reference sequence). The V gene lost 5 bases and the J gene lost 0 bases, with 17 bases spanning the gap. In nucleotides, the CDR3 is TGCAGTGCTCCCCGACTAGTTTCGAGCTCCTACAATGAGCAGTTCTTC. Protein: CSAPRLVSSSYNEQFF.

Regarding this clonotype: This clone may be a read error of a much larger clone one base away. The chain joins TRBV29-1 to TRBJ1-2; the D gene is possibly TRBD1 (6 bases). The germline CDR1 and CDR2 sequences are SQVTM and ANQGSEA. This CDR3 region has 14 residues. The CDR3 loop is CNVVQGGGDYGYTF. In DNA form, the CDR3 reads TGCAACGTCGTACAGGGAGGGGGGGACTATGGCTACACCTTC.

The CDR3 region is CASSYSKTGGHGNTIYF. The DNA of the CDR3 is TGTGCCAGCAGTTACTCTAAGACGGGGGGCCATGGAAACACCATATATTTT. The chain couples TRBV6-5 to TRBJ1-3; TRBD1 is a possible D gene (6 bases). CDR3 size: 17 residues. V gave up 0 bases and J gave up 3 bases, with 15 bases separating them. CDR1 and CDR2 (germline): MNHEY, SVGAGI.

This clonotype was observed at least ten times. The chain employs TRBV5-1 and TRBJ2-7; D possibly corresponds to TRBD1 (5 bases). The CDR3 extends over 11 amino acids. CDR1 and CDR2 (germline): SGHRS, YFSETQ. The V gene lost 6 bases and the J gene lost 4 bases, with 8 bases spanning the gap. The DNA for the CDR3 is TGCGCCAGCAAAGGGGAATACGAGCAGTACTTC. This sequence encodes CASKGEYEQYF.

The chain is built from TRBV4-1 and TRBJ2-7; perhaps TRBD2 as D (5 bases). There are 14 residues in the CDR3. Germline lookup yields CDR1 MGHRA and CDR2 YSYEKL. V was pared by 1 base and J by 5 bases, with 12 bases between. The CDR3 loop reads CASSQGGREHEQYF. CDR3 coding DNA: TGCGCCAGCAGCCAAGGGGGTAGGGAGCACGAGCAGTACTTC.

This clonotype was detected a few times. In nucleotides, the CDR3 is TGCAGTGCTGGCCCTAGGGCGGGAGGGCCGGCAGATACGCAGTATTTT. This sequence encodes CSAGPRAGGPADTQYF. The chain has TRBV20-1 and TRBJ2-3; 9 bases line up with TRBD2. CDR3 size: 16 residues. Germline lookup yields CDR1 DFQATT and CDR2 SNEGSKA (reference sequence). The V and J ends lost 5 bases and 4 bases, in that order; junction bases with no gene match: 13.

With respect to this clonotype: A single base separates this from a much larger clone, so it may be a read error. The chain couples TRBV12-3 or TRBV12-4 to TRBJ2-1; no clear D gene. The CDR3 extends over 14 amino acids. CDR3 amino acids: CASSLSLAYNEQCF. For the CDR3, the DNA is TGTGCCAGCAGTTTATCCCTCGCTTACAATGAGCAGTGCTTC.

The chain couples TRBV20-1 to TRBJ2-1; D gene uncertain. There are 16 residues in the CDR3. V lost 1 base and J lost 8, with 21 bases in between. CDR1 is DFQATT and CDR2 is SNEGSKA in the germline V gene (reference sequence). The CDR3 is CSARGFSLRLNHEQFF. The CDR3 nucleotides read TGCAGTGCTAGAGGGTTCAGTTTAAGACTGAACCATGAGCAGTTCTTC.

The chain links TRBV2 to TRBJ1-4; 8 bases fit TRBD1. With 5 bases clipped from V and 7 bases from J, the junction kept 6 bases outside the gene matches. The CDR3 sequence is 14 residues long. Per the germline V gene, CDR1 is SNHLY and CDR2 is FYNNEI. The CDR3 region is CASSTGQGGEKLFF. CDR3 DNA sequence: TGTGCCAGCAGTACCGGACAGGGAGGTGAAAAACTGTTTTTT.

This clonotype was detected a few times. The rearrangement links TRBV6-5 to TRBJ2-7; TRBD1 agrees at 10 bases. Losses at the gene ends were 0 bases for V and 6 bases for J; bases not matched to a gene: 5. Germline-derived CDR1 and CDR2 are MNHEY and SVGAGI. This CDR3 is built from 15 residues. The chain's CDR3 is CASSYSGTGVSEQYF. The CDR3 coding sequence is TGTGCCAGCAGTTACTCCGGGACAGGGGTAAGCGAGCAGTACTTC.

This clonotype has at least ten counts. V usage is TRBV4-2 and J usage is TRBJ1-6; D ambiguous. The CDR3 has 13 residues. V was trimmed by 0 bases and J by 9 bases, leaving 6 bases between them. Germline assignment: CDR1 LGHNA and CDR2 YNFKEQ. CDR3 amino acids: CASSQDTGSPLHF. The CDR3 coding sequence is TGTGCCAGCAGCCAAGATACCGGTTCACCCCTCCACTTT.

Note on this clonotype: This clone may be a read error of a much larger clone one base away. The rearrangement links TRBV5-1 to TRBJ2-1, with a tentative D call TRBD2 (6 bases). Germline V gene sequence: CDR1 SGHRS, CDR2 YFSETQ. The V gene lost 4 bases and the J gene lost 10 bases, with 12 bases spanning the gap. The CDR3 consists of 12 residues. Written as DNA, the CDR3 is TGCGCCAGCAGCGAGACTAGTTCGGAGCAGTTCTTC. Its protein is CASSETSSEQFF.

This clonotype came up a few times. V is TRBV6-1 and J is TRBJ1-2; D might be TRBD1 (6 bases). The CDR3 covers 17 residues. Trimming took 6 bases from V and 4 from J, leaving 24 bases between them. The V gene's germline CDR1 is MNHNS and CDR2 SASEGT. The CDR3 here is CASRTIRQAHGIYGYTF. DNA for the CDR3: TGTGCCAGCAGAACCATCAGACAGGCCCACGGGATCTATGGCTACACCTTC.

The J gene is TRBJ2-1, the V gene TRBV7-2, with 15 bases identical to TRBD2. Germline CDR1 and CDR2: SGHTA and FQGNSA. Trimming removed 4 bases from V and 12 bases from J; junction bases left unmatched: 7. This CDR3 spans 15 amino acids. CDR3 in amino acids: CASSSRTSGRVLQFF. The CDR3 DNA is TGTGCCAGCAGCTCCCGGACTAGCGGGAGGGTTTTGCAGTTCTTC. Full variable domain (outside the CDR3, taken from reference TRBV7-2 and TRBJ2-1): GAGVSQSPSNKVTEKGKDVELRCDPISGHTALYWYRQSLGQGLEFLIYFQGNSAPDKSGLPSDRFSAERTGGSVSTLTIQRTQQEDSAVYLCASSSRTSGRVLQFFGPGTRLTVL.

CDR3 in amino acids: CASSLDPKGGRGYTF. CDR3 in DNA: TGTGCCAGCAGTTTGGACCCAAAAGGAGGGCGGGGCTACACCTTC. The chain uses TRBV28 and TRBJ1-2, with D unclear. The V end lost 3 bases, the J end lost 8 bases, and 19 bases lay between the germline ends. Germline CDR1 MDHEN, CDR2 SYDVKM. The CDR3 length is 15 residues.

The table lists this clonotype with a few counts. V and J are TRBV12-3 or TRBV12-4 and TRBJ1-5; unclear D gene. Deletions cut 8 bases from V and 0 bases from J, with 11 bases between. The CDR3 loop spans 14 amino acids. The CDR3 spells CASRGRNSNQPQHF. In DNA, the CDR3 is TGTGCCAGCCGGGGAAGAAATAGCAATCAGCCCCAGCATTTT.

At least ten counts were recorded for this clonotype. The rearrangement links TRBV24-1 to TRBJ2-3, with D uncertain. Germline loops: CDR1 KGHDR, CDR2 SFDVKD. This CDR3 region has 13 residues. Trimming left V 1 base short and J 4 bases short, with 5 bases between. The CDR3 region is CATSDFVSDTQYF. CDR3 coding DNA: TGTGCCACCAGTGATTTCGTCTCAGATACGCAGTATTTT.

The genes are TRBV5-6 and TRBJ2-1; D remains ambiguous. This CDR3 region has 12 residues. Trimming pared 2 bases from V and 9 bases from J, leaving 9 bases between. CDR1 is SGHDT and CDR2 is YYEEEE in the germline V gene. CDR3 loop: CASSFLPGEQFF. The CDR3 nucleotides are TGTGCCAGCAGCTTTCTCCCGGGTGAGCAGTTCTTC.

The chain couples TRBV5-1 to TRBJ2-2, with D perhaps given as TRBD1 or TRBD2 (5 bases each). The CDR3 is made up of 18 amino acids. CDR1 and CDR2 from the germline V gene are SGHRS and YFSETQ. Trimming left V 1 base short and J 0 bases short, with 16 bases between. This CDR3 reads CASSLLQPGTANTGELFF. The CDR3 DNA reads TGCGCCAGCAGCTTGTTACAACCCGGGACGGCGAACACCGGGGAGCTGTTTTTT. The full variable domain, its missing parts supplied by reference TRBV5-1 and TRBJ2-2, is KAGVTQTPRYLIKTRGQQVTLSCSPISGHRSVSWYQQTPGQGLQFLFEYFSETQRNKGNFPGRFSGRQFSNSRSEMNVSTLELGDSALYLCASSLLQPGTANTGELFFGEGSRLTVL.

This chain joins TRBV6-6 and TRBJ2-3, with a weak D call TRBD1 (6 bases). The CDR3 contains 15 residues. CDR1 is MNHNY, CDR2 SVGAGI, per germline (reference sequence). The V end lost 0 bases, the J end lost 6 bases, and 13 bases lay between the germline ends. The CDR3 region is CASSYSTGPADTQYF. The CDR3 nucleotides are TGTGCCAGCAGTTACTCGACAGGACCAGCTGATACGCAGTATTTT.

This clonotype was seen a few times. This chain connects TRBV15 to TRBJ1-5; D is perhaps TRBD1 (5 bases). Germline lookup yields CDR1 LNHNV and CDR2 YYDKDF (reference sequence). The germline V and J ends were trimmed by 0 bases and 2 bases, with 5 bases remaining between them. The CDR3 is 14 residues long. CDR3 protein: CATSRDRGNQPQHF. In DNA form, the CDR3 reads TGTGCCACCAGCAGAGACAGGGGCAATCAGCCCCAGCATTTT.

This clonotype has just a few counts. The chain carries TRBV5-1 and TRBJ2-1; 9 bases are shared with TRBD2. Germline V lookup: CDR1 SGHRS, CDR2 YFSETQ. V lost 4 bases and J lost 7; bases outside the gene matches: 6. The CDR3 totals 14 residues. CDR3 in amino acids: CASSVSGRWNEQFF. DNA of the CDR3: TGCGCCAGCAGCGTTAGCGGGAGATGGAATGAGCAGTTCTTC.

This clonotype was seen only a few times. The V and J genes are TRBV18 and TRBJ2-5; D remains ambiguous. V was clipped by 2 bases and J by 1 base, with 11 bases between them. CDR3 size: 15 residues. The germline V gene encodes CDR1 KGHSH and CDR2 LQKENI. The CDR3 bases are TGTGCCAGCTCACCATGGATCAGGACCCAAGAGACCCAGTACTTC. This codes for CASSPWIRTQETQYF.

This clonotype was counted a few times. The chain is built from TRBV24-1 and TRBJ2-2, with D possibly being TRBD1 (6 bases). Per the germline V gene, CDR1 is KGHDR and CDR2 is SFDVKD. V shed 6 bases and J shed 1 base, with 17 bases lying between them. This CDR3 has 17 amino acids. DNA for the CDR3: TGTGCCACCAGTTCTCCGGGACACACGCAGAACACCGGGGAGCTGTTTTTT. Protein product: CATSSPGHTQNTGELFF.

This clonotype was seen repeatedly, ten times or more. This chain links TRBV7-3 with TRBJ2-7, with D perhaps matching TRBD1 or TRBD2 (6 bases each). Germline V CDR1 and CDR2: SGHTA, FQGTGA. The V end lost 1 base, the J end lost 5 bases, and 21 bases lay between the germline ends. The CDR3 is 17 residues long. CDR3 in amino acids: CASSLNSWGASVHEQYF. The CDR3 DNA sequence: TGTGCCAGCAGCTTAAATTCATGGGGGGCGAGTGTCCACGAGCAGTACTTC.

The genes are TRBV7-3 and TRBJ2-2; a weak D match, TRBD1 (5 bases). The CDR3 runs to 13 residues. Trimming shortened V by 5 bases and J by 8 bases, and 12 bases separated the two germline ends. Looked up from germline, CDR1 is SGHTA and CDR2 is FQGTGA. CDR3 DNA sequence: TGTGCCAGCAGCCCCAGGGCCCAGGGGGAGCTGTTTTTT. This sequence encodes CASSPRAQGELFF.

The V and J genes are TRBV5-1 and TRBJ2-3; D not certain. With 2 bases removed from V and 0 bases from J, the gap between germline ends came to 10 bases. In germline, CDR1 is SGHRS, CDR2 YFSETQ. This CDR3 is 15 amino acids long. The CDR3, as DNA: TGCGCCAGCAGCTTAGCCCCCTCTAGCACAGATACGCAGTATTTT. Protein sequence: CASSLAPSSTDTQYF.